This T cell receptor (beta chain) came from a study of blood T cells in healthy people across ages. On the study more broadly: In model experiments, template switching was able to capture about one barcoded beta molecule for every two T cells that were present.

Using a J-beta primer mix together with a sample-barcoded 5' primer, a second PCR was run for roughly 7 to 11 cycles. TCRdb reprocessed the 5' RACE reads via MiXCR and lists one record per CDR3 protein. The sample yields about 1.4 million distinct CDR3 sequences, 59% seen once. Every donor provided 7.5 to 10 milliliters of peripheral blood. Samples each yielded at least 6 micrograms of total RNA. Germline CDR1 and CDR2: SNHLY and FYNNEI. V was cut by 0 bases and J by 0 bases, with 9 bases left in between. There are 16 residues in the CDR3. V usage is TRBV2 and J usage is TRBJ2-1; D possibly matches TRBD1 or TRBD2 (5 bases each). The sequencing input was blood. The TCR was taken from a man younger than 35 in good health. The CDR3 DNA is TGTGCCAGCAGTGAAGCGTCCGGGGCCTCCTACAATGAGCAGTTCTTC. Protein product: CASSEASGASYNEQFF.